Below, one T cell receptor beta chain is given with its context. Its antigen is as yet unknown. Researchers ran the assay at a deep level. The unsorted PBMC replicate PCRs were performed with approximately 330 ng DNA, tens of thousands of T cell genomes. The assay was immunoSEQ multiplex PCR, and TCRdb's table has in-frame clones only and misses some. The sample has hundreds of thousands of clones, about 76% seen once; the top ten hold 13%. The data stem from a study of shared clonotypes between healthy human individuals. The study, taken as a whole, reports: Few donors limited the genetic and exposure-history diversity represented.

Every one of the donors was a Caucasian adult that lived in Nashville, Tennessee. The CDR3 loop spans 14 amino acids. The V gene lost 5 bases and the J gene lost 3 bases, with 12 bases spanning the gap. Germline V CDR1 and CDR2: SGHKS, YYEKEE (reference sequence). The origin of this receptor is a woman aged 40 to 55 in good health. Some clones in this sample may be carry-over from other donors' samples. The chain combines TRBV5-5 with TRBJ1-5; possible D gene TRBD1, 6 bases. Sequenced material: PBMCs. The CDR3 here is CASSSGTTNQPQHF. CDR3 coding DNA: TGTGCCAGCAGTTCAGGGACAACCAATCAGCCCCAGCATTTT.